This TCR beta chain is from a study of T cells in Graves' hyperthyroidism and ophthalmopathy. This clonotype was picked up many times. The CDR3 is 13 residues long. Trimming stripped 7 bases from V and 2 bases from J, with 8 bases between. CDR1 is KGHDR, CDR2 SFDVKD, per germline. Amplified regions were TCR beta CDR3 sequences from RNA transcripts. HTBI primers drove first-round RT-PCR of the TCR CDR3. A single record per CDR3 protein comes from TCRdb applying MiXCR to the multiplex PCR reads. Of some 400,000 distinct CDR3 sequences listed, approximately 15% are singletons. The V and J genes are TRBV24-1 and TRBJ1-5; no clear D gene. This receptor was identified in a woman between 55 and 75 years old with Graves' hyperthyroidism. Sequencing input: blood. The CDR3 region has the DNA TGTGCCACCAGCGACTATGGCAATCAGCCCCAGCATTTT. Translating gives CATSDYGNQPQHF.